Listed here are 30 T cell receptor beta chains from one sample, sequenced in a study of blood T cell repertoires in COVID-19. Only in-frame clones appear in the TCRdb table, and some are missing; sequencing was by immunoSEQ multiplex PCR. The table shows under 150,000 clones, with more than 70% occurring only once. The sequencing sample was made of peripheral blood. These TCRs come from a man older than 75 with active or convalescent COVID-19.

The V gene is TRBV18, the J gene TRBJ2-2; D perhaps matches TRBD1 (6 bases). The CDR3 spans 15 residues. V shed 1 base and J shed 2 bases, with 8 bases lying between them. Germline loops: CDR1 KGHSH, CDR2 LQKENI. CDR3 nucleotides: TGTGCCAGCTCACCACTACAGGGAAACACCGGGGAGCTGTTTTTT. It translates to CASSPLQGNTGELFF. Full variable domain (rest looked up from reference TRBV18 and TRBJ2-2): NAGVMQNPRHLVRRRGQEARLRCSPMKGHSHVYWYRQLPEEGLKFMVYLQKENIIDESGMPKERFSAEFPKEGPSILRIQQVVRGDSAAYFCASSPLQGNTGELFFGEGSRLTVL.

The CDR3 is CASSLDLFSNSPLHF. The CDR3, as DNA: TGTGCCAGCAGCTTAGACCTATTTTCGAATTCACCCCTCCACTTT. The genes are TRBV7-2 and TRBJ1-6; D gene ambiguous. Germline CDR1 and CDR2: SGHTA and FQGNSA. V gave up 1 base and J gave up 7 bases, with 11 bases separating them. The CDR3 has 15 residues.

J is TRBJ2-2 and V is TRBV19; 8 nucleotides align to TRBD1. CDR1 and CDR2 (germline): LNHDA, SQIVND (reference sequence). The length of the CDR3 is 15 residues. With V trimmed by 5 bases and J by 5 bases, 7 bases remained unmatched. CDR3 bases: TGTGCCAGTAGTCGACAGGGGTGGGATACCGGGGAGCTGTTTTTT. This translates into CASSRQGWDTGELFF.

J is TRBJ1-4 and V is TRBV7-2; no definite D call. The CDR3 is 14 amino acids. Germline values: CDR1 SGHTA, CDR2 FQGNSA. The V end was cut by 5 bases, the J end by 6 bases, with 13 bases between. DNA of the CDR3: TGTGCCAGCAGCCCCTCGGAGGGCCATGAAAAACTGTTTTTT. Protein: CASSPSEGHEKLFF.

The V call is TRBV5-1, the J call TRBJ1-1; possible D gene TRBD1, 6 bases. The CDR3 has 14 residues. V was trimmed by 6 bases and J by 7 bases, leaving 19 bases between them. The V gene's germline CDR1 is SGHRS and CDR2 YFSETQ. Written as DNA, the CDR3 is TGCGCCAGCAAACCGAGACAGGAGAGCTTTGAAGCTTTCTTT. Protein product: CASKPRQESFEAFF. The variable domain in full, with the rest retrieved from reference TRBV5-1 and TRBJ1-1, is KAGVTQTPRYLIKTRGQQVTLSCSPISGHRSVSWYQQTPGQGLQFLFEYFSETQRNKGNFPGRFSGRQFSNSRSEMNVSTLELGDSALYLCASKPRQESFEAFFGQGTRLTVV.

V is TRBV5-1 and J is TRBJ1-6; D is perhaps TRBD1 (6 bases). V was cut by 4 bases and J by 4 bases, with 12 bases left in between. The germline V gene encodes CDR1 SGHRS and CDR2 YFSETQ. The CDR3 totals 15 residues. CDR3: CASSPAGEYNSPLHF. The CDR3 DNA sequence: TGCGCCAGCAGCCCCGCAGGGGAATATAATTCACCCCTCCACTTT.

V usage is TRBV29-1 and J usage is TRBJ2-7; 7 nucleotides line up with TRBD1. Germline CDR1 SQVTM, CDR2 ANQGSEA. V lost 4 bases, J lost 3 bases, and 3 bases stayed unmatched. The CDR3 length is 12 residues. CDR3 nucleotides: TGCAGCGTTGGACAGGGAGACTACGAGCAGTACTTC. Translating gives CSVGQGDYEQYF.

The CDR3 sequence is CASSQGGQTTQYF. The CDR3 nucleotides read TGTGCCAGCAGCCAAGGGGGACAGACGACCCAGTACTTC. This chain connects TRBV3-1 (or the pseudogene TRBV3-2) to TRBJ2-5; TRBD1 matches at 7 bases. The junction had 3 bases not matched to a gene; V was cut back by 1 base and J by 7 bases. There are 13 residues in the CDR3. Germline lookup yields CDR1 LGHDT and CDR2 YNNKEL (reference sequence).

This clone has a handful of counts. The chain combines TRBV7-9 with TRBJ2-5; 7 nucleotides line up with TRBD2. CDR1 is SEHNR, CDR2 FQNEAQ, per germline (reference sequence). The junction had 10 bases not matched to a gene; V was cut back by 5 bases and J by 1 base. This CDR3 spans 16 amino acids. DNA for the CDR3: TGTGCCAGCAGCCCTCGTGGGGGAGGGTTCCAAGAGACCCAGTACTTC. Residues: CASSPRGGGFQETQYF. The whole variable domain, filled in from reference TRBV7-9 and TRBJ2-5, reads DTGVSQNPRHKITKRGQNVTFRCDPISEHNRLYWYRQTLGQGPEFLTYFQNEAQLEKSRLLSDRFSAERPKGSFSTLEIQRTEQGDSAMYLCASSPRGGGFQETQYFGPGTRLLVL.

The CDR3 loop is CASSDRGRGYNSPLHF. CDR3 DNA: TGTGCCAGCAGTGATCGGGGGCGGGGGTATAATTCACCCCTCCACTTT. The gene calls are TRBV6-1 and TRBJ1-6; possible D gene TRBD1, 6 bases. The germline gives CDR1 MNHNS, CDR2 SASEGT. V dropped 3 bases and J dropped 4 bases, with 13 bases sitting between them. This CDR3 is built from 16 residues.

The chain combines TRBV18 with TRBJ2-5; D possibly corresponds to TRBD1 (5 bases). Germline-derived CDR1 and CDR2 are KGHSH and LQKENI. Deletions cut 0 bases from V and 3 bases from J, with 8 bases between. The CDR3 runs 14 residues. For the CDR3, the DNA is TGTGCCAGCTCACCACCGGGCAGGGAAGAGACCCAGTACTTC. Its protein is CASSPPGREETQYF.

This sequence joins TRBV5-1 and TRBJ1-1, with D possibly being TRBD1 (6 bases). Germline V gene lookup returns CDR1 SGHRS and CDR2 YFSETQ. CDR3 length: 14 residues. Trimming stripped 0 bases from V and 6 bases from J, with 12 bases between. The CDR3 reads CASSLGRQASEAFF. CDR3 coding DNA: TGCGCCAGCAGCTTGGGGCGACAGGCTTCTGAAGCTTTCTTT. Using reference TRBV5-1 and TRBJ1-1 for the parts outside the CDR3, the full variable domain is KAGVTQTPRYLIKTRGQQVTLSCSPISGHRSVSWYQQTPGQGLQFLFEYFSETQRNKGNFPGRFSGRQFSNSRSEMNVSTLELGDSALYLCASSLGRQASEAFFGQGTRLTVV.

The genes are TRBV3-1 (or the pseudogene TRBV3-2) and TRBJ1-2, with TRBD1 as a possible D gene (6 bases). CDR1 LGHDT and CDR2 YNNKEL come from the germline V gene (reference sequence). This CDR3 region has 16 residues. Trimming left V 0 bases short and J 5 bases short, with 16 bases between. This chain's CDR3 is CASSQDVNRECYGYTF. As DNA, the CDR3 is TGTGCCAGCAGCCAAGATGTGAACAGGGAATGTTATGGCTACACCTTC.

This clone was seen just once. The chain joins TRBV15 to TRBJ2-1, with D uncertain. This CDR3 has 16 residues. Germline V gene sequence: CDR1 LNHNV, CDR2 YYDKDF (reference sequence). The V end was cut by 3 bases, the J end by 0 bases, with 12 bases between. The CDR3 protein is CATSSQALSSYNEQFF. The CDR3 DNA follows: TGTGCCACCAGCAGCCAGGCCTTAAGCTCCTACAATGAGCAGTTCTTC. The whole variable domain, remainder taken from reference TRBV15 and TRBJ2-1, is DAMVIQNPRYQVTQFGKPVTLSCSQTLNHNVMYWYQQKSSQAPKLLFHYYDKDFNNEADTPDNFQSRRPNTSFCFLDIRSPGLGDTAMYLCATSSQALSSYNEQFFGPGTRLTVL.

The V call is TRBV25-1, the J call TRBJ1-4, with D uncertain. This CDR3 spans 12 amino acids. Germline V CDR1 and CDR2: MGHDK, SYGVNS. Trimming stripped 2 bases from V and 10 bases from J, with 8 bases between. This chain's CDR3 is CASSEPSGKLFF. Here the CDR3 DNA reads TGTGCCAGCAGTGAACCCTCAGGAAAACTGTTTTTT.

This clone was seen only once. The J gene is TRBJ1-2, the V gene TRBV15; 9 bases line up with TRBD1. The CDR3 extends over 14 amino acids. Germline CDR1 LNHNV, CDR2 YYDKDF (reference sequence). V gave up 7 bases and J gave up 1 base; unmatched junction bases: 4. The CDR3 DNA sequence: TGTGCCACCACCCCGGGACAGGGTAACTATGGCTACACCTTC. Protein product: CATTPGQGNYGYTF.

Here the CDR3 DNA reads TGTGCCAGCAGCAAAAAAGTTGACATGGGCCGCTCCTACGAGCAGTACTTC. Translation: CASSKKVDMGRSYEQYF. The gene calls are TRBV21-1 and TRBJ2-7; the DNA was not compared with TRBD1, the D call given in the table. TRBV21-1 is a pseudogene. The CDR3 sequence is 17 residues long.

The chain uses TRBV4-3 and TRBJ1-6, with 8 bases aligning to TRBD1. With V trimmed by 1 base and J by 12 bases, 8 bases remained unmatched. The CDR3 contains 15 residues. Looked up from germline, CDR1 is LGHNA and CDR2 is YSLEER. CDR3 sequence (DNA): TGCGCCAGCAGCCAAGGTCGGGACAGGCCTTTACCCCTCCACTTT. It yields the protein CASSQGRDRPLPLHF.

This clone was counted once. Other DNA sequences from this sample encode an identical CDR3 as well. This chain joins TRBV5-1 and TRBJ2-3, with TRBD2 matching over 9 bases. The CDR3 runs to 15 residues. V shed 2 bases and J 0 bases; nucleotides not matched to a gene: 1. In germline, CDR1 is SGHRS, CDR2 YFSETQ. For the CDR3, the DNA is TGCGCCAGCAGCTTTAGCGGGGGTAGCACAGATACGCAGTATTTT. Its translation is CASSFSGGSTDTQYF.

The V call is TRBV10-3, the J call TRBJ2-7; D is perhaps TRBD2 (6 bases). V lost 3 bases, J lost 7 bases, and 13 bases lay in between. Germline V gene data show CDR1 as ENHRY and CDR2 as SYGVKD. This CDR3 region has 13 residues. The CDR3 protein is CAISEVEAGEQYF. The CDR3 DNA reads as TGTGCCATCAGTGAAGTGGAGGCGGGGGAGCAGTACTTC.

The chain combines TRBV28 with TRBJ2-1; 11 nucleotides agree with TRBD2. The germline CDR1 and CDR2 sequences are MDHEN and SYDVKM. Trimming at V came to 1 base and at J to 4 bases, leaving 12 bases not matched to a gene. CDR3 length: 19 residues. CDR3 in DNA: TGTGCCAGCAGTTTATCCCTTCACCCGGCTAGCGGGGGGTACAATGAGCAGTTCTTC. Translating gives CASSLSLHPASGGYNEQFF. The whole variable domain, remainder taken from reference TRBV28 and TRBJ2-1, is DVKVTQSSRYLVKRTGEKVFLECVQDMDHENMFWYRQDPGLGLRLIYFSYDVKMKEKGDIPEGYSVSREKKERFSLILESASTNQTSMYLCASSLSLHPASGGYNEQFFGPGTRLTVL.

The chain carries TRBV28 and TRBJ1-2; D perhaps matches TRBD1 (5 bases). The ends were cut back, 2 bases at V and 7 bases at J, with 26 bases in the middle. The CDR3 contains 18 residues. Germline V gene data show CDR1 as MDHEN and CDR2 as SYDVKM. The CDR3 DNA reads as TGTGCCAGCAGTTTACCCCACAAGGGAGGACTCAGGGAGGGTGGCTACACCTTC. Translation: CASSLPHKGGLREGGYTF.

This chain joins TRBV27 and TRBJ2-3; a weak D match, TRBD1 (5 bases). CDR1 and CDR2 from the germline V gene are MNHEY and SMNVEV (reference sequence). The CDR3 contains 15 residues. Between the trimmed V and J ends, which lost 4 bases and 1 base, there was a span of 12 bases. In DNA form, the CDR3 reads TGTGCCAGCAGTTCTCCAGGGTCTCGCACAGATACGCAGTATTTT. It specifies CASSSPGSRTDTQYF.

A word on this clone: The junction differs from germline at one of its ends, possibly a read error. V gene TRBV20-1 combines with J gene TRBJ1-4; D is ambiguous. Germline V lookup: CDR1 DFQATT, CDR2 SNEGSKA (reference sequence). CDR3 length equals 13 residues. This CDR3 is CSASRELNENLFF. CDR3 coding DNA: TGCAGTGCTAGTCGTGAGCTGAATGAAAACCTGTTTTTT.

The chain couples TRBV27 to TRBJ1-1; tentative D call: TRBD1 (6 bases). Trimming cost V 4 bases and J 3 bases, with 9 bases left between them. The CDR3 sequence is 13 residues long. Germline V gene sequence: CDR1 MNHEY, CDR2 SMNVEV (reference sequence). The CDR3 protein is CASSWYRDTEAFF. Written as DNA, the CDR3 is TGTGCCAGCAGTTGGTACAGGGACACTGAAGCTTTCTTT.

The V call is TRBV18, the J call TRBJ1-6, with 7 nucleotides matching TRBD1. The CDR3 runs 15 residues. Germline lookup yields CDR1 KGHSH and CDR2 LQKENI. V gave up 5 bases and J gave up 7 bases; unmatched junction bases: 8. CDR3 sequence (DNA): TGTGCCAGCTCAGAGATCCAACAGGGGAATTCACCCCTCCACTTT. As protein: CASSEIQQGNSPLHF.

This clone appeared a single time. The chain has TRBV5-8 and TRBJ1-6; TRBD1 is a possible D gene (6 bases). CDR1 and CDR2 from the germline V gene are SGHTS and YDEGEE. V gave up 1 base and J gave up 1 base, with 15 bases separating them. The CDR3 spans 18 residues. This chain's CDR3 is CASSLKVFQGSYNSPLHF. DNA for the CDR3: TGTGCCAGCAGCTTGAAGGTTTTCCAGGGGTCCTATAATTCACCCCTCCACTTT.

The rearrangement uses TRBV7-8 and TRBJ1-2; unclear D gene. Trimming cost V 8 bases and J 4 bases, with 14 bases left between them. Germline V gene data show CDR1 as SGHVS and CDR2 as FQNEAQ. The CDR3 extends over 13 amino acids. The CDR3 region is CASSLFTSYGYTF. CDR3 DNA: TGTGCCAGCTCGCTGTTTACGAGCTATGGCTACACCTTC.

Notes on this clone: Other DNA sequences of this sample code for an identical CDR3. V and J are TRBV5-1 and TRBJ2-2, with D perhaps matching TRBD1 (6 bases). V was clipped by 5 bases and J by 5 bases, with 19 bases between them. From germline, CDR1 is SGHRS and CDR2 YFSETQ. This CDR3 has 16 amino acids. The CDR3 loop is CASSVQGTVGTGELFF. The DNA for the CDR3 is TGCGCCAGCAGTGTACAGGGTACGGTGGGAACCGGGGAGCTGTTTTTT.

The chain links TRBV5-6 to TRBJ2-2; D not resolved. V was pared by 4 bases and J by 0 bases, with 13 bases between. This CDR3 is 16 amino acids long. Looked up from germline, CDR1 is SGHDT and CDR2 is YYEEEE. Here the CDR3 DNA reads TGTGCCAGCAGCCAAAAAGGCAGGACGAACACCGGGGAGCTGTTTTTT. This codes for CASSQKGRTNTGELFF. Looking up the rest from reference TRBV5-6 and TRBJ2-2 gives the full variable domain: DAGVTQSPTHLIKTRGQQVTLRCSPKSGHDTVSWYQQALGQGPQFIFQYYEEEERQRGNFPDRFSGHQFPNYSSELNVNALLLGDSALYLCASSQKGRTNTGELFFGEGSRLTVL.